Each of the 12 T cell receptor beta chains below was sequenced from the same sample in a study of cytomegalovirus exposure and HLA in healthy donors. Vbeta (60) and Jbeta (13) primers were used in the PCR. Here immunoSEQ multiplex PCR was the method, and the copy in TCRdb shows in-frame clones only, minus some. The table shows around 130,000 clones, with approximately 69% occurring only once. Sequencing used PBMCs. The receptors stem from a man aged 40-50 years in good health and CMV-seropositive.

V usage is TRBV9 and J usage is TRBJ1-5, with D possibly matching TRBD1 (6 bases). CDR3 length: 14 residues. V was shortened by 3 bases and J by 4 bases, with 11 bases between the two germline ends. Per the germline V gene, CDR1 is SGDLS and CDR2 is YYNGEE. CDR3: CASSAQGQNQPQHF. The CDR3 DNA is TGTGCCAGCAGCGCCCAGGGGCAGAATCAGCCCCAGCATTTT.

The gene calls are TRBV6-5 and TRBJ1-5; 8 bases line up with TRBD1. CDR1 MNHEY and CDR2 SVGAGI come from the germline V gene. V shed 2 bases and J 7 bases; nucleotides not matched to a gene: 7. CDR3 length: 15 amino acids. In DNA form, the CDR3 reads TGTGCCAGCAGTTACGCGGCAGGGGGCGTACAGCCCCAGCATTTT. It is translated as CASSYAAGGVQPQHF.

The chain uses TRBV6-4 and TRBJ1-6; 10 bases align to TRBD1. Germline trimming cut 5 bases from V and 8 bases from J; bases unmatched to any gene: 3. Germline values: CDR1 MRHNA, CDR2 SNTAGT. This CDR3 is built from 14 residues. CDR3 bases: TGTGCCAGCAGTCCGGACAGGGGGGATTCACCCCTCCACTTT. Translation gives CASSPDRGDSPLHF.

This clone has a handful of counts. The chain links TRBV28 to TRBJ1-1; unclear D gene. The CDR3 loop spans 13 amino acids. CDR1 and CDR2 (germline): MDHEN, SYDVKM. V was pared by 6 bases and J by 0 bases, with 8 bases between. This chain's CDR3 is CASSPVLNTEAFF. The CDR3 bases are TGTGCCAGCAGCCCGGTCCTGAACACTGAAGCTTTCTTT.

This sequence joins TRBV10-3 and TRBJ2-7; 10 bases align to TRBD2. The CDR3 covers 14 residues. Germline lookup yields CDR1 ENHRY and CDR2 SYGVKD. The J segment lost 5 bases and the V segment lost 5 bases, leaving 6 bases of the junction unmatched. This CDR3 is CAISRPSGSHEQYF. CDR3 nucleotides: TGTGCCATCAGTCGCCCTAGCGGGAGCCACGAGCAGTACTTC.

The chain has TRBV5-1 and TRBJ2-7, with a possible D match to TRBD2 (5 bases). The germline CDR1 and CDR2 sequences are SGHRS and YFSETQ. The CDR3 is 14 amino acids. Trimming shortened V by 4 bases and J by 6 bases, and 17 bases separated the two germline ends. The CDR3 loop reads CASSRGSGSGEQYF. The CDR3 DNA is TGCGCCAGCAGCCGAGGCTCGGGGTCGGGCGAGCAGTACTTC.

This chain joins TRBV5-1 and TRBJ1-5; no reliable D call. From germline, CDR1 is SGHRS and CDR2 YFSETQ. The CDR3 length is 13 residues. V was pared by 2 bases and J by 5 bases, with 8 bases between. CDR3 nucleotide sequence: TGCGCCAGCAGCTTCGATGGGCATCAGCCCCAGCATTTT. Its translation is CASSFDGHQPQHF.

This clone was observed a few times. The rearrangement joins TRBV7-2 to TRBJ1-2, with 7 bases aligning to TRBD1. V shed 1 base, J shed 0 bases, and the junction held 8 bases outside the gene matches. The CDR3 extends over 17 amino acids. CDR1 SGHTA and CDR2 FQGNSA come from the germline V gene. The DNA of the CDR3 is TGTGCCAGCAGCTTAGGAGCGACAGGGAAAGCTAACTATGGCTACACCTTC. Its protein product is CASSLGATGKANYGYTF.

The CDR3 region has the DNA TGCGCCAGCAGCCCCAGGACTAGCTCCTACAATGAGCAGTTCTTC. This translates into CASSPRTSSYNEQFF. The V gene is TRBV5-1, the J gene TRBJ2-1, with 7 bases that match TRBD2. CDR1 and CDR2 (germline): SGHRS, YFSETQ. Trimming took 4 bases from V and 0 from J; bases not matched to a gene: 4. The CDR3 contains 15 residues.

This clone was detected a few times. The rearrangement uses TRBV29-1 and TRBJ2-1; 7 bases map to TRBD2. The CDR3 runs 13 residues. CDR1 and CDR2 (germline): SQVTM, ANQGSEA. Unmatched junction bases numbered 6, after V lost 3 bases and J lost 7 bases. CDR3 bases: TGCAGCGTTGAGGGGGGGGGTCTTAATGAGCAGTTCTTC. Translated: CSVEGGGLNEQFF.

The chain uses TRBV4-1 and TRBJ2-7, with D tentatively TRBD2 (5 bases). The V and J ends lost 0 bases and 7 bases respectively, with 10 bases between them. The CDR3 contains 13 residues. Germline lookup yields CDR1 MGHRA and CDR2 YSYEKL. The CDR3 spells CASSQEGGLEQYF. The CDR3 DNA sequence: TGCGCCAGCAGCCAAGAAGGAGGTTTGGAGCAGTACTTC.

This sequence joins TRBV9 and TRBJ2-6; TRBD1 might be the D (6 bases). Per the germline V gene, CDR1 is SGDLS and CDR2 is YYNGEE. This CDR3 is built from 18 residues. Trimming stripped 5 bases from V and 0 bases from J, with 18 bases between. In nucleotides, the CDR3 is TGTGCCAGCAGTAGGGGACATCCATTCCTCTCTGGGGCCAACGTCCTGACTTTC. Translation: CASSRGHPFLSGANVLTF.